This T cell receptor (beta chain) was found in a study of post-analysis software for immune sequencing data. At the level of the study: Included courses were relapsing-remitting and secondary progressive multiple sclerosis; progressive-relapsing multiple sclerosis was also included.

In regard to this clonotype: As yet, its antigen is unknown.

Unique molecular identifiers featured in each of the TCR beta cDNA libraries. Each sample of about 0.95 to 11 million input T cells yielded around 500,000 cDNA molecules, so each molecule approximated one T cell. TCRdb fed the PCR reads into MiXCR, producing one record per CDR3 protein. Here the sample spans hundreds of thousands of distinct CDR3 sequences, roughly three fifths being singletons. Findings and limits, study-wide: Patients used a handful of TRBV segments, including TRBV5-6, TRBV5-1 and TRBV20-1, more often than controls. With F measure, samples from one preparation batch clustered together strongly. Compared with controls, patients showed significantly lower normalized Chao1 diversity.

CDR3 size: 19 residues. The germline gives CDR1 SGHAT, CDR2 FQDESV (reference sequence). The chain is built from TRBV11-1 and TRBJ2-7; 10 positions match TRBD1. The J call could be wrong; TRBJ2-5 is a better fit for the DNA end. The sequencing input was blood. This clonotype originated in a girl aged 2 to 10 with multiple sclerosis. DNA for the CDR3: TGTGCCAGCAGCAGAACCGGGACAGGGGCCCCAGCGGCCCAAGAGACCCAGTACTTC. This translates into CASSRTGTGAPAAQETQYF.